These 13 T cell receptor beta chains were sequenced from one sample in a study of beta chain features in type 1 diabetes. Every isolated RNA sample was fully reverse transcribed, so sequencing captured expressed TCRB transcripts. Data came from immunoSEQ multiplex PCR; TCRdb stores just in-frame clones and leaves some out. The sample carries roughly 45,000 clones, about 50% recorded once. Source material: stem cell memory CD4+ T cells from blood. These receptors all stem from a woman aged 25 to 39 in good health.

J is TRBJ1-5 and V is TRBV7-9; TRBD1 might be the D (5 bases). This CDR3 has 17 residues. Germline V gene sequence: CDR1 SEHNR, CDR2 FQNEAQ (reference sequence). Trimming shortened V by 1 base and J by 0 bases, and 13 bases separated the two germline ends. The CDR3 reads CASSLEADSNSNQPQHF. CDR3 nucleotides: TGTGCCAGCAGCTTAGAGGCCGACAGTAATAGCAATCAGCCCCAGCATTTT.

This chain connects TRBV6-5 to TRBJ2-5; 9 bases are a match to TRBD2. CDR1 and CDR2 (germline): MNHEY, SVGAGI. CDR3 length: 13 residues. Germline trimming cut 7 bases from V and 7 bases from J; bases unmatched to any gene: 7. CDR3 in DNA: TGTGCCAGCATCAATAGCGGGAGCGGGACCCAGTACTTC. Amino acids: CASINSGSGTQYF.

The V and J genes are TRBV18 and TRBJ2-2; D is possibly TRBD2 (5 bases). The CDR3 loop spans 15 amino acids. The ends were cut back, 3 bases at V and 2 bases at J, with 10 bases in the middle. Germline CDR1 and CDR2: KGHSH and LQKENI. CDR3 sequence reads: CASSPRSGNTGELFF. Here the CDR3 DNA reads TGTGCCAGCTCACCGAGGAGCGGAAACACCGGGGAGCTGTTTTTT.

This chain links TRBV7-3 with TRBJ2-2, with D possibly TRBD1 on 5 matching bases. V lost 4 bases and J 2 bases, leaving 8 bases between the germline ends. The CDR3 is 14 amino acids. The germline CDR1 and CDR2 sequences are SGHTA and FQGTGA. The CDR3 loop reads CASSSGHNTGELFF. CDR3 coding DNA: TGTGCCAGCAGCTCCGGACATAACACCGGGGAGCTGTTTTTT.

The chain couples TRBV30 to TRBJ2-5, with TRBD2 matching over 8 bases. In germline, CDR1 is GTSNPN, CDR2 SVGIG (reference sequence). The CDR3 has 14 residues. The V and J ends lost 5 bases and 5 bases, in that order; junction bases with no gene match: 10. The CDR3 loop reads CAWAELAVGETQYF. CDR3 coding DNA: TGTGCCTGGGCAGAACTAGCGGTAGGGGAGACCCAGTACTTC.

The chain couples TRBV4-1 to TRBJ2-5; the D is unclear. The CDR3 has 14 amino acids. Germline CDR1 is MGHRA and CDR2 is YSYEKL. V dropped 0 bases and J dropped 4 bases, with 9 bases sitting between them. The CDR3 loop is CASSQDPRRETQYF. For the CDR3, the DNA is TGCGCCAGCAGCCAAGATCCCCGTAGAGAGACCCAGTACTTC.

The chain combines TRBV5-4 with TRBJ1-2, with D hard to call. Deletions cut 5 bases from V and 2 bases from J, with 19 bases between. The germline gives CDR1 SGHNT, CDR2 YYREEE (reference sequence). The CDR3 runs to 16 residues. CDR3 in amino acids: CASRTRSPGGNYGYTF. As DNA, the CDR3 is TGTGCCAGCAGAACCCGGTCCCCGGGCGGGAACTATGGCTACACCTTC.

The genes are TRBV18 and TRBJ2-1; 11 nucleotides align to TRBD2. This CDR3 region has 16 residues. Trimming took 2 bases from V and 4 from J; bases not matched to a gene: 4. CDR1 KGHSH and CDR2 LQKENI come from the germline V gene. This chain's CDR3 is CASSPRLAGTYNEQFF. CDR3 in DNA: TGTGCCAGCTCACCAAGACTAGCGGGAACATACAATGAGCAGTTCTTC.

The sample holds a few counts of this clone. The chain has TRBV27 and TRBJ2-7; the D gene is possibly TRBD1 (5 bases). CDR1 is MNHEY, CDR2 SMNVEV, per germline (reference sequence). Between the trimmed V and J ends, which lost 3 bases and 5 bases, there was a span of 17 bases. There are 15 residues in the CDR3. As DNA, the CDR3 is TGTGCCAGCAGTTTGGACCAGGGCCTGGGGAACGAGCAGTACTTC. It translates to CASSLDQGLGNEQYF.

The rearrangement links TRBV7-3 to TRBJ1-1; D may be TRBD1 (6 bases). With 4 bases removed from V and 1 base from J, the gap between germline ends came to 7 bases. Germline CDR1 reads SGHTA; CDR2 reads FQGTGA. CDR3 size: 13 residues. The CDR3 DNA follows: TGTGCCAGCAGCTGGACAGAGAACACTGAAGCTTTCTTT. Translated: CASSWTENTEAFF.

This chain uses TRBV30 with TRBJ2-1; 12 bases line up with TRBD2. The CDR3 has 16 amino acids. Germline V gene lookup returns CDR1 GTSNPN and CDR2 SVGIG (reference sequence). After removal of 3 bases from V and 8 bases from J, the junction contained 11 bases not matched to a gene. CDR3 coding DNA: TGTGCCTGGAGCGACTCCGGAACTAGCGGGAGGCATGAGCAGTTCTTC. The encoded protein is CAWSDSGTSGRHEQFF.

This clone has only a few counts. This chain joins TRBV19 and TRBJ2-4; D is perhaps TRBD2 (5 bases). Germline-derived CDR1 and CDR2 are LNHDA and SQIVND (reference sequence). Trimming stripped 7 bases from V and 1 base from J, with 8 bases between. The CDR3 loop spans 13 amino acids. The CDR3 DNA reads TGTGCCAGTAAAGGAGGCGCCAAAAACATTCAGTACTTC. It yields the protein CASKGGAKNIQYF.

The chain combines TRBV28 with TRBJ2-7; 8 nucleotides line up with TRBD1. The CDR3 is 14 residues long. CDR1 MDHEN and CDR2 SYDVKM come from the germline V gene. The V segment lost 7 bases and the J segment 2 bases; nucleotides outside the gene matches: 7. The CDR3 DNA reads TGTGCCAGCACCCCGGGACAGGTAACCTACGAGCAGTACTTC. It yields the protein CASTPGQVTYEQYF.